One and the same sample provided the 15 T cell receptor beta chains below, sequenced in a study of shared clonotypes between healthy human individuals. The data were produced by immunoSEQ multiplex PCR, yet TCRdb's version contains in-frame clones alone and is incomplete. This table holds a few million clones, approximately 96% found once. The sequencing input was naive CD4+ T cells sorted from blood. Documented subset: CD45RA+ positively selected. These receptors originate from a man in his late teens or twenties in good health.

CDR3 DNA sequence: TGTGCCAGTAGTGACCCGGGAAGGACTGAAGCTTTCTTT. Encoded protein: CASSDPGRTEAFF. The chain joins TRBV19 to TRBJ1-1; D gene uncertain. CDR3 length equals 13 residues. V lost 5 bases, J lost 5 bases, and 12 bases lay in between. In germline, CDR1 is LNHDA, CDR2 SQIVND (reference sequence). The whole variable domain, filled in from reference TRBV19 and TRBJ1-1, reads DGGITQSPKYLFRKEGQNVTLSCEQNLNHDAMYWYRQDPGQGLRLIYYSQIVNDFQKGDIAEGYSVSREKKESFPLTVTSAQKNPTAFYLCASSDPGRTEAFFGQGTRLTVV.

The V and J genes are TRBV2 and TRBJ1-3; the D gene is possibly TRBD1 (5 bases). Trimming took 6 bases from V and 0 from J, leaving 12 bases between them. The CDR3 spans 15 residues. Germline V gene sequence: CDR1 SNHLY, CDR2 FYNNEI. In DNA, the CDR3 is TGTGCCAGCAGAGTTTCTGACAGCTCTGGAAACACCATATATTTT. It codes for CASRVSDSSGNTIYF.

The V and J genes are TRBV30 and TRBJ2-7, with a tentative D call TRBD2 (5 bases). This CDR3 comprises 15 residues. The germline CDR1 and CDR2 sequences are GTSNPN and SVGIG (reference sequence). V was clipped by 1 base and J by 1 base, with 14 bases between them. The CDR3 DNA reads as TGTGCCTGGAGTGGGAGGAAGTTCAAATCCTACGAGCAGTACTTC. As protein: CAWSGRKFKSYEQYF.

As to this clone: This sample includes further DNA sequences coding for the same CDR3. The chain carries TRBV6-6 and TRBJ2-7, with 8 bases fitting TRBD1. Germline CDR1 and CDR2: MNHNY and SVGAGI (reference sequence). The junction had 5 bases not matched to a gene; V was cut back by 1 base and J by 3 bases. There are 15 residues in the CDR3. CDR3 DNA: TGTGCCAGCAGTTACTTAGGACAGGGAGGCTACGAGCAGTACTTC. This sequence encodes CASSYLGQGGYEQYF.

This chain connects TRBV5-1 to TRBJ1-4; a possible D gene is TRBD1 (5 bases). Trimming took off 4 bases at V and 4 bases at J, with 14 bases between the two ends. The CDR3 spans 15 residues. Germline loops: CDR1 SGHRS, CDR2 YFSETQ. DNA of the CDR3: TGCGCCAGCAGCAATGGGGGGGAGATTAATGAAAAACTGTTTTTT. Its translation: CASSNGGEINEKLFF.

V and J are TRBV7-8 and TRBJ1-5, with no clear D. The CDR3 has 14 amino acids. Germline CDR1 SGHVS, CDR2 FQNEAQ. The V end lost 5 bases, the J end lost 2 bases, and 10 bases lay between the germline ends. The CDR3 DNA reads TGTGCCAGCAGCGCGGAGAGGGGCAATCAGCCCCAGCATTTT. Translating it yields CASSAERGNQPQHF. Full variable domain (outside the CDR3, taken from reference TRBV7-8 and TRBJ1-5): GAGVSQSPRYKVAKRGQDVALRCDPISGHVSLFWYQQALGQGPEFLTYFQNEAQLDKSGLPSDRFFAERPEGSVSTLKIQRTQQEDSAVYLCASSAERGNQPQHFGDGTRLSIL.

V gene TRBV2 combines with J gene TRBJ2-7; D uncertain. V lost 7 bases and J lost 4, with 17 bases in between. The CDR3 extends over 14 amino acids. Germline V gene lookup returns CDR1 SNHLY and CDR2 FYNNEI. Here the CDR3 reads CASNFKDLGYEQYF. The CDR3 DNA is TGTGCCAGCAACTTCAAGGATCTAGGTTACGAGCAGTACTTC.

V and J are TRBV10-3 and TRBJ2-7; tentative D call: TRBD2 (6 bases). CDR3 size: 14 residues. Deletions cut 4 bases from V and 5 bases from J, with 15 bases between. Germline V gene sequence: CDR1 ENHRY, CDR2 SYGVKD. CDR3: CAISGRAGRDEQYF. The CDR3 DNA follows: TGTGCCATCAGTGGGAGGGCAGGACGGGACGAGCAGTACTTC.

The rearrangement joins TRBV25-1 to TRBJ1-2; D is uncertain. The V end was cut by 5 bases, the J end by 4 bases, with 11 bases between. There are 13 residues in the CDR3. The germline CDR1 and CDR2 sequences are MGHDK and SYGVNS. The CDR3 reads CASSPPGGYGYTF. The DNA of the CDR3 is TGTGCCAGCAGTCCGCCGGGTGGCTATGGCTACACCTTC.

The chain joins TRBV15 to TRBJ2-3, with no clear D. The CDR3 sequence is 15 residues long. Trimming pared 0 bases from V and 2 bases from J, leaving 9 bases between. The V gene's germline CDR1 is LNHNV and CDR2 YYDKDF (reference sequence). In DNA form, the CDR3 reads TGTGCCACCAGCAGAGATCCGACTGACACAGATACGCAGTATTTT. Protein sequence: CATSRDPTDTDTQYF.

This clone showed up just once. The chain carries TRBV2 and TRBJ2-7; TRBD2 agrees at 15 bases. Germline lookup yields CDR1 SNHLY and CDR2 FYNNEI. CDR3 length equals 19 residues. Trimming removed 4 bases from V and 7 bases from J; junction bases left unmatched: 17. The CDR3 DNA reads TGTGCCAGCAGTGGGCGGATGGGACTAGCGGGAGGTCCGCGCGGGGAGCAGTACTTC. Translating it yields CASSGRMGLAGGPRGEQYF.

V gene TRBV11-2 combines with J gene TRBJ1-6; D is ambiguous. CDR3 length: 11 amino acids. Germline V lookup: CDR1 SGHAT, CDR2 FQNNGV. V dropped 5 bases and J dropped 8 bases, with 4 bases sitting between them. In DNA form, the CDR3 reads TGTGCCAGCAGCGCTGATTCACCCCTCCACTTT. Translated: CASSADSPLHF.

The genes are TRBV19 and TRBJ2-7; perhaps TRBD2 as D (6 bases). Germline assignment: CDR1 LNHDA and CDR2 SQIVND (reference sequence). CDR3 length equals 15 residues. Trimming left V 4 bases short and J 0 bases short, with 13 bases between. Here the CDR3 DNA reads TGTGCCAGTAGTAGCGGGACTGTTAGCTCCTACGAGCAGTACTTC. Its translation is CASSSGTVSSYEQYF.

In its sample, this clone was seen once. V and J are TRBV5-1 and TRBJ1-1; 9 nucleotides match TRBD1. The junction had 19 bases not matched to a gene; V was cut back by 4 bases and J by 3 bases. Germline loops: CDR1 SGHRS, CDR2 YFSETQ. The CDR3 length is 19 residues. The CDR3 spells CASSVDAHLWTGEDTEAFF. The CDR3 nucleotides read TGCGCCAGCAGCGTGGATGCACATCTTTGGACAGGGGAGGACACTGAAGCTTTCTTT.

This chain connects TRBV18 to TRBJ1-4, with D hard to call. This CDR3 has 13 residues. V dropped 6 bases and J dropped 8 bases, with 13 bases sitting between them. Germline V lookup: CDR1 KGHSH, CDR2 LQKENI. The CDR3 region is CASSLGWREKLFF. The CDR3 coding sequence is TGTGCCAGCTCGCTCGGGTGGCGGGAAAAACTGTTTTTT. The full variable domain, completed using reference TRBV18 and TRBJ1-4, is NAGVMQNPRHLVRRRGQEARLRCSPMKGHSHVYWYRQLPEEGLKFMVYLQKENIIDESGMPKERFSAEFPKEGPSILRIQQVVRGDSAAYFCASSLGWREKLFFGSGTQLSVL.